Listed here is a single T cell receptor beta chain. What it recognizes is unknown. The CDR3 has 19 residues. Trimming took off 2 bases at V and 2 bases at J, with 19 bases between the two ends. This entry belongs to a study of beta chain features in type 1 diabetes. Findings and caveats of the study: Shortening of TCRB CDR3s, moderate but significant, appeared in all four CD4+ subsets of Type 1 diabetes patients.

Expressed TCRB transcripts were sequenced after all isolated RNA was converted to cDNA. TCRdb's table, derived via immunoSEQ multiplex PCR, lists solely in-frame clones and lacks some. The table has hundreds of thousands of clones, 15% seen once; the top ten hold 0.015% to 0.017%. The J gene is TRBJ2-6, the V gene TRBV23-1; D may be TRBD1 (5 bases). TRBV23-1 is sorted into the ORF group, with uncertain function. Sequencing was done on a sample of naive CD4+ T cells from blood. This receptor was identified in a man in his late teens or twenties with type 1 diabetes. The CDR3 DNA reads TGCGCCAGCAGTCAAAGGGGCCTGTATAGGGGCGCTGGGGCCAACGTCCTGACTTTC. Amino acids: CASSQRGLYRGAGANVLTF.